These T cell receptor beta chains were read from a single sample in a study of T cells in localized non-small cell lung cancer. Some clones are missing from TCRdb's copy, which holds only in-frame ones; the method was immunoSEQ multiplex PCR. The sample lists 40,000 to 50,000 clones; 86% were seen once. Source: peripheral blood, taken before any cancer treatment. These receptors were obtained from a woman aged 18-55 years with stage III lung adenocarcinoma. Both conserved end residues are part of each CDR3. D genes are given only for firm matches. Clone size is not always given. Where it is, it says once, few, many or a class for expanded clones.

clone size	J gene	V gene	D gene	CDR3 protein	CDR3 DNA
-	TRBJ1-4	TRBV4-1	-	CASSQLEKLFF	TGCGCCAGCAGCCAATTAGAAAAACTGTTTTTT
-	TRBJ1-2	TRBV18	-	CASSPERIYGYTF	TGTGCCAGCTCACCAGAGAGAATCTATGGCTACACCTTC
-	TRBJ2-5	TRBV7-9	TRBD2	CASSLLAGVQETQYF	TGTGCCAGCAGCTTATTAGCGGGGGTACAAGAGACCCAGTACTTC
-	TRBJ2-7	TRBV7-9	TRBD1	CASSLAIRQGSEQYF	TGTGCCAGCAGCTTAGCGATAAGACAGGGCTCCGAGCAGTACTTC
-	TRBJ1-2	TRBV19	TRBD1	CASSPAGQGGYTF	TGTGCCAGTTCGCCCGCGGGACAGGGTGGCTACACCTTC
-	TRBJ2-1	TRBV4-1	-	CASSQTSAGISYNEQFF	TGCGCCAGCAGCCAAACGTCGGCGGGGATATCCTACAATGAGCAGTTCTTC
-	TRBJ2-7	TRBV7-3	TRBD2	CASSLAGPSYEQYF	TGTGCCAGCAGCCTAGCGGGACCCTCCTACGAGCAGTACTTC
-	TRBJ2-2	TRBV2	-	CASSEAGSTGELFF	TGTGCCAGCAGTGAAGCAGGGTCCACCGGGGAGCTGTTTTTT
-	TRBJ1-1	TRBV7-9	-	CASSLVGQVTNTEAFF	TGTGCCAGCAGCTTAGTGGGACAAGTAACGAACACTGAAGCTTTCTTT
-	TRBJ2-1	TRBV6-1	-	CASSVGRQGSEQFF	TGTGCCAGCAGTGTAGGTCGGCAGGGCAGTGAGCAGTTCTTC
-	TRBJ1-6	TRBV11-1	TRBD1	CASSLNAGGNSPLHF	TGTGCCAGCAGCTTAAACGCAGGGGGAAATTCACCCCTCCACTTT
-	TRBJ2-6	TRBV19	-	CASSMVGTGANVLTF	TGTGCCAGTAGTATGGTAGGGACTGGGGCCAACGTCCTGACTTTC
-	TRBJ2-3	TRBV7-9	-	CASSGDSTDTQYF	TGTGCCAGCAGCGGGGACAGCACAGATACGCAGTATTTT
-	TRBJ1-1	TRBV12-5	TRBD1	CASGRDRAHTEAFF	TGTGCTAGTGGTCGGGACAGGGCGCACACTGAAGCTTTCTTT
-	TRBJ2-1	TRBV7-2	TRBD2	CASSRTSLGNEQFF	TGTGCCAGCAGCCGGACTAGTTTAGGGAATGAGCAGTTCTTC
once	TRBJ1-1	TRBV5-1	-	CASSLDGVNTEAFF	TGCGCCAGCAGCTTGGATGGGGTGAACACTGAAGCTTTCTTT
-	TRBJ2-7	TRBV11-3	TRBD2	CASSPGGRGALGEQYF	TGTGCCAGCAGCCCCGGCGGGCGGGGGGCCCTTGGAGAGCAGTACTTC
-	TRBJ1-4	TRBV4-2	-	CASSQGRAEGEKLFF	TGTGCCAGCAGCCAAGGACGGGCCGAGGGCGAAAAACTGTTTTTT
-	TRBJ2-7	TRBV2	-	CASSELPVLGEQYF	TGTGCCAGCAGCGAACTCCCAGTGCTGGGCGAGCAGTACTTC
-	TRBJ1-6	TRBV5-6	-	CASSLWANNSPLHF	TGTGCCAGCAGCTTGTGGGCTAATAATTCACCCCTCCACTTT
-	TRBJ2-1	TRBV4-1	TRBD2	CASSQGLAGVLNNEQFF	TGCGCCAGCAGCCAAGGGCTAGCGGGGGTCTTAAACAATGAGCAGTTCTTC
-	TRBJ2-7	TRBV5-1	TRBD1	CASSFGQGEYEQYF	TGCGCCAGCAGCTTCGGACAGGGGGAGTACGAGCAGTACTTC
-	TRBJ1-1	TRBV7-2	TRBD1	CASSSRQGPWTEAFF	TGTGCCAGCAGCTCTCGACAGGGGCCGTGGACTGAAGCTTTCTTT
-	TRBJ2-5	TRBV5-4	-	CASSLGTAQETQYF	TGTGCCAGCAGCTTAGGAACAGCACAAGAGACCCAGTACTTC
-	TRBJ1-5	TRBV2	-	CASSVRSNQPQHF	TGTGCCAGCAGTGTGAGGTCCAATCAGCCCCAGCATTTT